This T cell receptor beta chain was sequenced in a study of blood T cell repertoires in COVID-19 (dated by TCRdb to about 2020). Context from the whole study: The collaborator samples originated in the United States, Italy and Spain and spanned the acute and convalescent phases of COVID-19. The dataset comprised deeply sampled blood TCRbeta repertoires from subjects exposed to, actively infected with, or recovered from COVID-19. The repertoires were released in a freely available public database meant as a resource for research on the immune response to SARS-CoV-2. Samples were obtained from the ongoing ImmuneRACE study (first 160 participants) and from over 1,000 subjects provided by 6 global collaborators. The prospective study material was composed of cDNA or gDNA derived from T cells, B-cell-depleted T cells, or PBMCs. Where HLA class I and class II types were available, the types were taken from metadata supplied by the sample provider, not from assay-based typing. A de-identified subject ID, COVID-19 status, age in years and sex were almost always included in the sample metadata. Here is what the overall study found, with its caveats: The amount of clinical and demographic metadata varied by source and participant and was provided uncurated.

Participants in the prospective study were aged about 18 to 95 years, lived in some 24 United States geographic areas, and enrolled through a virtual design. In the prospective study, participants were assigned to cohorts based on the clinical history participants reported in a screening survey and a study questionnaire. Recovered participants in ImmuneRACE Cohort 3 were defined as having two consecutive negative NP/OP PCR tests, clearance from a healthcare professional, or resolution of symptoms. In the prospective study, mobile phlebotomists collected whole blood, serum and a nasopharyngeal or oropharyngeal swab from each participant. Participants in the prospective study had the option to provide additional blood draws and questionnaires over an approximately 2-month period. Before DNA extraction, prospective study blood samples were shipped either frozen or at room temperature. This clone was seen a single time. Its recognized antigen is unknown. Base qualities are missing; no much larger clone stands one base away.

From the cysteine up to the phenylalanine, the CDR3 has a length of 11 residues. Only the CDR3 DNA is retained, 33 bases long and in frame from the first base. Between the V and J ends, shortened by 6 bases and 2 bases respectively, the junction contains 7 bases. Taken from the germline V gene, the CDR1 and CDR2 loops are SQVTM and ANQGSEA. TCRbeta CDR3 regions were amplified from genomic DNA by means of the immunoSEQ Assay, a bias-controlled multiplex PCR. The source study handled its data this way. Nucleated cell counts per sample were estimated from amplification of reference gene primers within the assay. To quantify the absolute abundance of each unique TCRbeta CDR3 rearrangement, sequence reads were collapsed and filtered. Productive Simpson clonality was computed per sample as the square root of Simpson's diversity index over productive rearrangements. The immuneACCESS repertoire file appears here via TCRdb, limited to in-frame rearrangements. These files lack a portion of the clones; in checked studies, under half of the deficit traces to unresolved V genes, and the cause of the others is not known. V, J and clone size reflect that table, while D and trimming were determined from the DNA. The sample contains approximately 150,000 clones, roughly 85% of them found a single time. Of the sample, over 15% is held by the ten largest clones.

This chain is built from TRBV29-1 and TRBJ1-1; the D segment could be TRBD1, given 5 matching bases. The sequenced sample was PBMCs or T cells enriched from blood (not recorded which). The sequence was collected from a man in his sixties who had recovered from COVID-19. The sequence in DNA is TGCAGCGTCGGACACAACACTGAAGCTTTCTTT. Its translation reads: CSVGHNTEAFF.